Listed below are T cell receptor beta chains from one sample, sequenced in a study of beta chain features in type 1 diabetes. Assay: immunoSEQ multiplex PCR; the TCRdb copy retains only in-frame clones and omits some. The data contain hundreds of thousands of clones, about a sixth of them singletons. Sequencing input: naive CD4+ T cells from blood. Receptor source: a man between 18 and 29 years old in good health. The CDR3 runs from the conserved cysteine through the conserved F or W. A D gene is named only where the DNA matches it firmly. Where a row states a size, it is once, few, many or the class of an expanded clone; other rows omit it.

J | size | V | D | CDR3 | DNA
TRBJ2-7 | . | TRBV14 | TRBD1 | CASSQGRDREYEQYF | TGTGCCAGCAGCCAAGGAAGAGACAGGGAGTACGAGCAGTACTTC
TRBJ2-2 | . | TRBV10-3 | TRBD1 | CAISGGTGVVGELFF | TGTGCCATCAGTGGCGGGACAGGGGTCGTAGGGGAGCTGTTTTTT
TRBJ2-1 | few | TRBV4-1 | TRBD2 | CASSQEGQRGYNEQFF | TGCGCCAGCAGCCAAGAGGGCCAGCGGGGCTACAATGAGCAGTTCTTC
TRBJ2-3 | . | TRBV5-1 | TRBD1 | CASSSTGDSPTQYF | TGCGCCAGCAGCTCGACAGGGGATTCCCCTACGCAGTATTTT
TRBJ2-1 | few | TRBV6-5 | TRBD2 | CASSYGGVGTNEQFF | TGTGCCAGCAGCTATGGGGGGGTTGGAACCAATGAGCAGTTCTTC
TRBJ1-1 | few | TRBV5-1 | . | CASSLGWGRSTEAFF | TGCGCCAGCAGCTTGGGATGGGGCCGAAGCACTGAAGCTTTCTTT
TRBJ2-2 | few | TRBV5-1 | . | CASSLAGELFF | TGCGCCAGCAGCTTGGCCGGGGAGCTGTTTTTT
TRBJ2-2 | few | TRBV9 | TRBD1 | CASSVGGQGANTGELFF | TGTGCCAGCAGCGTAGGGGGACAGGGTGCGAACACCGGGGAGCTGTTTTTT
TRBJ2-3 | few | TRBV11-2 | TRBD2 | CASTLGGLAESTDTQYF | TGTGCCTCAACCCTGGGGGGACTAGCGGAGAGCACAGATACGCAGTATTTT
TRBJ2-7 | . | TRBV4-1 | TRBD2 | CASRSSSGRLFEQYF | TGCGCCAGCAGATCGTCTAGCGGGAGGCTTTTCGAGCAGTACTTC
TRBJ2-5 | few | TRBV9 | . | CASSVGSNAETQYF | TGTGCCAGCAGCGTAGGATCCAACGCGGAGACCCAGTACTTC
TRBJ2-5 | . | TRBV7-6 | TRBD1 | CASSLGTGWSFQETQYF | TGTGCCAGCAGCTTAGGGACAGGGTGGTCGTTCCAAGAGACCCAGTACTTC
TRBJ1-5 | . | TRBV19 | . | CASSYATVNQPQHF | TGTGCCAGTAGTTACGCGACAGTGAATCAGCCCCAGCATTTT
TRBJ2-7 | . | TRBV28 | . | CASSLAPPEGKYEQYF | TGTGCCAGCAGTTTAGCCCCGCCGGAGGGAAAGTACGAGCAGTACTTC
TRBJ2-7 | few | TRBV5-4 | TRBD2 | CASSLDLAGVVEQYF | TGTGCCAGCAGCTTGGACCTAGCGGGAGTTGTTGAGCAGTACTTC
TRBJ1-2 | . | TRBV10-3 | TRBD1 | CAISPGQGNYGYTF | TGTGCCATCAGCCCGGGACAGGGGAACTATGGCTACACCTTC
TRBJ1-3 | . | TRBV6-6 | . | CASSYPGSGNTIYF | TGTGCCAGCAGTTACCCGGGCTCTGGAAACACCATATATTTT
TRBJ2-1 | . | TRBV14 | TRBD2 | CASSLGTSTINEQFF | TGTGCCAGCAGCCTAGGGACTAGTACGATTAATGAGCAGTTCTTC
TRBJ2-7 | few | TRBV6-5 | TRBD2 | CASSSRVAGNYEQYF | TGTGCCAGCAGTTCCCGGGTAGCGGGGAACTACGAGCAGTACTTC
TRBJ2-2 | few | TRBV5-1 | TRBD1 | CASRAGTGNTGELFF | TGCGCCAGCCGAGCCGGGACAGGGAACACCGGGGAGCTGTTTTTT
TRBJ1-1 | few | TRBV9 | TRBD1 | CASSVVGDRAPEAFF | TGTGCCAGCAGCGTAGTTGGGGACAGGGCCCCTGAAGCTTTCTTT
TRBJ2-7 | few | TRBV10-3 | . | CAISSQGSYEQYF | TGTGCCATCAGTTCACAGGGTTCCTACGAGCAGTACTTC
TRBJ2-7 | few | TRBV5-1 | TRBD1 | CASSFGTGRDEQYF | TGCGCCAGCAGCTTCGGGACAGGGAGGGACGAGCAGTACTTC